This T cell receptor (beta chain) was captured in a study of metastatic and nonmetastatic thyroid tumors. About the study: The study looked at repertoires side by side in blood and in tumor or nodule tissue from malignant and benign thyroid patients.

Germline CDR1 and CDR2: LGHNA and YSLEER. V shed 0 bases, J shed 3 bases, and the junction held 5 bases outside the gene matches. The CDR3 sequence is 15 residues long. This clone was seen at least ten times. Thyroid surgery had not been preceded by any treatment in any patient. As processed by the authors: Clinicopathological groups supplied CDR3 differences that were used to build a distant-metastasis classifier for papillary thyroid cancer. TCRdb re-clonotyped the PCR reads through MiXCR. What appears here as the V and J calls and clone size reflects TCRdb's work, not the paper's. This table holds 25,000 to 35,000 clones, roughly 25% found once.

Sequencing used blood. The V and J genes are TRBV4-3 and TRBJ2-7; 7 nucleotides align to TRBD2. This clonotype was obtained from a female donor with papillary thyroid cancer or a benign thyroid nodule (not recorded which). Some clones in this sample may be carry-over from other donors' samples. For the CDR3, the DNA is TGCGCCAGCAGCCAAGAAGCGGGACTGAACTACGAGCAGTACTTC. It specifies CASSQEAGLNYEQYF.